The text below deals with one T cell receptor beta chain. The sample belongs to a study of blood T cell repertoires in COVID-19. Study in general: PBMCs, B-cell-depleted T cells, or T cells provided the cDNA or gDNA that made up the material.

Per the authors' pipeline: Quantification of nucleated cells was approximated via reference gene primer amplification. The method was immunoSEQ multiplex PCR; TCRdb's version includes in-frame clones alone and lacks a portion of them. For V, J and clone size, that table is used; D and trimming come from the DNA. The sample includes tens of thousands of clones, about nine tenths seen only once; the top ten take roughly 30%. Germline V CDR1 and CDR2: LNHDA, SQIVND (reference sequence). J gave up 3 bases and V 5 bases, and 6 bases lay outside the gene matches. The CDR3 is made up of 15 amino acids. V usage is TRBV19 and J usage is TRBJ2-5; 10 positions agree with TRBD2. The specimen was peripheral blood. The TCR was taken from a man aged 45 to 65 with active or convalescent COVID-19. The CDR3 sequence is CASSPLSGGKETQYF. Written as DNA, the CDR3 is TGTGCCAGTAGTCCCCTTAGCGGGGGGAAAGAGACCCAGTACTTC.